A selection of T cell receptor beta chains follows, all from one sample in a study of T cell clones after liver transplantation. Sequenced by immunoSEQ multiplex PCR; TCRdb stores in-frame clones only, minus some. This repertoire shows just over 60,000 clones, 71% found once; its top ten account for 14% to 15%. Sample: CD4+ T cells from blood, taken before liver transplant. The source is a human donor who received a liver transplant. Both conserved end residues are part of each CDR3. The order of the fields is V gene, J gene, CDR3 protein.

v_gene: TRBV7-2; j_gene: TRBJ1-1; CDR3aa: CASSAQTGSTEAFF
v_gene: TRBV28; j_gene: TRBJ2-7; CDR3aa: CASSGLGTVLNEQYF
v_gene: TRBV5-1; j_gene: TRBJ2-7; CDR3aa: CASSFLLGSQTSEQYF
v_gene: TRBV28; j_gene: TRBJ2-7; CDR3aa: CASTQTGYEQYF
v_gene: TRBV7-2; j_gene: TRBJ2-7; CDR3aa: CASSLVVSSYEQYF
v_gene: TRBV7-2; j_gene: TRBJ2-7; CDR3aa: CASRTQGAGVYEQYF
v_gene: TRBV30; j_gene: TRBJ2-1; CDR3aa: CAWESKGLAGGEQFF
v_gene: TRBV5-1; j_gene: TRBJ2-4; CDR3aa: CASRDQGGGKNIQYF
v_gene: TRBV6-1; j_gene: TRBJ1-5; CDR3aa: CASDRANQPQHF
v_gene: TRBV4-1; j_gene: TRBJ2-2; CDR3aa: CASSRVSWTSVPGELFF
v_gene: TRBV7-9; j_gene: TRBJ1-4; CDR3aa: CASSRGTGIFEKLFF
v_gene: TRBV9; j_gene: TRBJ2-7; CDR3aa: CASSVRQGYEQYF
v_gene: TRBV5-4; j_gene: TRBJ1-1; CDR3aa: CASSKTGANTEAFF
v_gene: TRBV28; j_gene: TRBJ2-1; CDR3aa: CASSLSGYEQFF
v_gene: TRBV5-6; j_gene: TRBJ1-5; CDR3aa: CASSTDRGSSNQPQHF
v_gene: TRBV7-9; j_gene: TRBJ2-3; CDR3aa: CASSLSAGGADTQYF
v_gene: TRBV30; j_gene: TRBJ2-3; CDR3aa: CAWAPGLSTDTQYF
v_gene: TRBV5-8; j_gene: TRBJ1-5; CDR3aa: CASSLLGGTGGRPQHF
v_gene: TRBV11-2; j_gene: TRBJ2-7; CDR3aa: CASSSLQGSYEQYF
v_gene: TRBV25-1; j_gene: TRBJ1-5; CDR3aa: CASSEGQGGQPQHF
v_gene: TRBV10-3; j_gene: TRBJ1-5; CDR3aa: CAISESDWALTQPQHF
v_gene: TRBV11-2; j_gene: TRBJ2-3; CDR3aa: CASSVTSGRTDTQYF
v_gene: TRBV2; j_gene: TRBJ1-6; CDR3aa: CAGTGLTYNSPLHF
v_gene: TRBV5-6; j_gene: TRBJ1-1; CDR3aa: CASSFLGQEEKAFF
v_gene: TRBV7-6; j_gene: TRBJ1-1; CDR3aa: CASSRGSSMNTEAFF
v_gene: TRBV29-1; j_gene: TRBJ1-3; CDR3aa: CSVDTTGAGNTIYF
v_gene: TRBV5-1; j_gene: TRBJ2-1; CDR3aa: CASSDRGGQAGEQFF
v_gene: TRBV13; j_gene: TRBJ1-6; CDR3aa: CASSRGGQGLGSPLHF
v_gene: TRBV11-2; j_gene: TRBJ1-4; CDR3aa: CASSLDIWPTNEKLFF
v_gene: TRBV2; j_gene: TRBJ2-2; CDR3aa: CASRLGRSNTGELFF
v_gene: TRBV19; j_gene: TRBJ2-2; CDR3aa: CASPPGRNTGELFF
v_gene: TRBV5-1; j_gene: TRBJ2-7; CDR3aa: CASSLADRGYEQYF
v_gene: TRBV10-3; j_gene: TRBJ2-1; CDR3aa: CAISERTSGGSGEQFF
v_gene: TRBV6-5; j_gene: TRBJ2-6; CDR3aa: CASSYSLFSTNVLTF
v_gene: TRBV4-1; j_gene: TRBJ2-7; CDR3aa: CASSLTGYSYEQYF
v_gene: TRBV7-2; j_gene: TRBJ2-1; CDR3aa: CASSSGLVQFF
v_gene: TRBV5-1; j_gene: TRBJ1-6; CDR3aa: CASSLDRVYNSPLHF
v_gene: TRBV6-5; j_gene: TRBJ2-2; CDR3aa: CASSYGSGGSTGELFF
v_gene: TRBV28; j_gene: TRBJ1-4; CDR3aa: CASTPRAAGEEKLFF
v_gene: TRBV5-6; j_gene: TRBJ1-2; CDR3aa: CASSWDRAHGYTF
v_gene: TRBV2; j_gene: TRBJ2-7; CDR3aa: CASAPGGYEQYF
v_gene: TRBV18; j_gene: TRBJ2-1; CDR3aa: CASPPSVLSYNEQFF
v_gene: TRBV5-1; j_gene: TRBJ1-1; CDR3aa: CASSLGGFGGTEAFF
v_gene: TRBV4-2; j_gene: TRBJ2-2; CDR3aa: CASSARGAYTGELFF
v_gene: TRBV2; j_gene: TRBJ1-2; CDR3aa: CASSDGGFYGYTF
v_gene: TRBV5-6; j_gene: TRBJ1-3; CDR3aa: CASSPTGGTGNTIYF
v_gene: TRBV28; j_gene: TRBJ2-7; CDR3aa: CASSRQVREQYF
v_gene: TRBV28; j_gene: TRBJ1-5; CDR3aa: CASRADNQPQHF
v_gene: TRBV28; j_gene: TRBJ2-7; CDR3aa: CASSSGHSYEQYF
v_gene: TRBV19; j_gene: TRBJ1-2; CDR3aa: CASSIGENGYTF
v_gene: TRBV7-6; j_gene: TRBJ2-3; CDR3aa: CASSPPSGGADTQYF
v_gene: TRBV19; j_gene: TRBJ2-1; CDR3aa: CASSIGAGAAGEQFF
v_gene: TRBV9; j_gene: TRBJ1-3; CDR3aa: CASSEGQDRNTIYF
v_gene: TRBV6-1; j_gene: TRBJ2-7; CDR3aa: CASLSPPYEQYF
v_gene: TRBV29-1; j_gene: TRBJ2-7; CDR3aa: CSVLEPAYEQYF
v_gene: TRBV7-6; j_gene: TRBJ2-2; CDR3aa: CASSRGQGNTGELFF
v_gene: TRBV6-6; j_gene: TRBJ2-7; CDR3aa: CASSPPQAYEQYF
v_gene: TRBV5-1; j_gene: TRBJ2-2; CDR3aa: CASSPRTGGPTGELFF